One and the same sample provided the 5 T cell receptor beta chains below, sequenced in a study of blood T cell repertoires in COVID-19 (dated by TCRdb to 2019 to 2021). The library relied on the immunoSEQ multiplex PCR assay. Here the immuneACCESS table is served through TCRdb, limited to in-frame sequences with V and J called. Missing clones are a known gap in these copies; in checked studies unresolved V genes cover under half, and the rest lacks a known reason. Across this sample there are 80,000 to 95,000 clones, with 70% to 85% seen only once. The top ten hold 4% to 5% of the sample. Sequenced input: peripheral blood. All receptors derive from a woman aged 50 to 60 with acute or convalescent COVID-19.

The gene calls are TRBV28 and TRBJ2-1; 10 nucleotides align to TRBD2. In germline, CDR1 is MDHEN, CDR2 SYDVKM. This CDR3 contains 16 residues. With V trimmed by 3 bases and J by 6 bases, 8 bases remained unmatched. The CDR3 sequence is CASSLRAGGRGNEQFF. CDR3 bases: TGTGCCAGCAGTTTGAGAGCGGGGGGGAGAGGCAATGAGCAGTTCTTC. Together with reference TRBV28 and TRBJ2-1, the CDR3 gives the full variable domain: DVKVTQSSRYLVKRTGEKVFLECVQDMDHENMFWYRQDPGLGLRLIYFSYDVKMKEKGDIPEGYSVSREKKERFSLILESASTNQTSMYLCASSLRAGGRGNEQFFGPGTRLTVL.

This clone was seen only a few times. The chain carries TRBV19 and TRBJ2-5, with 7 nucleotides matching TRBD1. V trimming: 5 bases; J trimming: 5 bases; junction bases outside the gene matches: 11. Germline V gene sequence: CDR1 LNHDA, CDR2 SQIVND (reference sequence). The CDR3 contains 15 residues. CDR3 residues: CASSSPRQGKETQYF. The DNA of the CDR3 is TGTGCCAGTAGTTCTCCGAGACAGGGAAAGGAGACCCAGTACTTC.

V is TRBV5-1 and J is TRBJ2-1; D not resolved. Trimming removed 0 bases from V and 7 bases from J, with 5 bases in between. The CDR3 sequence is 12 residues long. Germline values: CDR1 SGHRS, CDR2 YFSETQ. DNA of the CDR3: TGCGCCAGCAGCTTGGCACAGAATGAGCAGTTCTTC. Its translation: CASSLAQNEQFF.

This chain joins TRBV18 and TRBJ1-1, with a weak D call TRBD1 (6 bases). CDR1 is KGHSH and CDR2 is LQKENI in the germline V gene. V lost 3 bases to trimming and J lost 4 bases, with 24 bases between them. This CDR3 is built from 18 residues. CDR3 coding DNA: TGTGCCAGCTCACCTAAAGGGGCAGGGCGCATAGGGGGCACTGAAGCTTTCTTT. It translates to CASSPKGAGRIGGTEAFF.

CDR3 in amino acids: CASSASELNEQFF. Here the CDR3 DNA reads TGTGCCAGCAGCGCAAGCGAGCTGAATGAGCAGTTCTTC. The rearrangement joins TRBV9 to TRBJ2-1; the D is unclear. The germline V gene has CDR1 SGDLS and CDR2 YYNGEE. The CDR3 length is 13 residues. Between the trimmed V and J ends, which lost 3 bases and 7 bases, there was a span of 11 bases.